The clone carrying this TCR beta chain was seen only a few times. What it binds is not known. Total RNA, at least 5.5 micrograms per sample, came from PBMCs. This sample was taken from a study of blood T cells in healthy people across ages. A J-beta primer mix and a sample-barcoded 5' primer were used in a second PCR of roughly 6 to 11 cycles. TCRdb passed the 5' RACE reads through MiXCR, listing each CDR3 protein once. The table lists 700,000 to 1,000,000 distinct CDR3 sequences, 40% to 50% of them singletons, with under 20% in the top ten. This CDR3 has 15 amino acids. Per the germline V gene, CDR1 is SGHTA and CDR2 is FQGTGA. Trimming shortened V by 1 base and J by 3 bases, and 13 bases separated the two germline ends. Study outcomes and limitations: A strong correlation was seen between TCR beta diversity and naive T cell percentage. The unknown donor CMV status may have confounded expanded clonotype changes.

This TCR derives from a man in his 60s in good health. The sequenced sample consisted of blood. The chain joins TRBV7-3 to TRBJ2-7; D perhaps matches TRBD1 (6 bases). CDR3 loop: CASSLKVRGLYEQYF. The CDR3, as DNA: TGTGCCAGCAGCTTAAAGGTCAGGGGTCTCTACGAGCAGTACTTC.